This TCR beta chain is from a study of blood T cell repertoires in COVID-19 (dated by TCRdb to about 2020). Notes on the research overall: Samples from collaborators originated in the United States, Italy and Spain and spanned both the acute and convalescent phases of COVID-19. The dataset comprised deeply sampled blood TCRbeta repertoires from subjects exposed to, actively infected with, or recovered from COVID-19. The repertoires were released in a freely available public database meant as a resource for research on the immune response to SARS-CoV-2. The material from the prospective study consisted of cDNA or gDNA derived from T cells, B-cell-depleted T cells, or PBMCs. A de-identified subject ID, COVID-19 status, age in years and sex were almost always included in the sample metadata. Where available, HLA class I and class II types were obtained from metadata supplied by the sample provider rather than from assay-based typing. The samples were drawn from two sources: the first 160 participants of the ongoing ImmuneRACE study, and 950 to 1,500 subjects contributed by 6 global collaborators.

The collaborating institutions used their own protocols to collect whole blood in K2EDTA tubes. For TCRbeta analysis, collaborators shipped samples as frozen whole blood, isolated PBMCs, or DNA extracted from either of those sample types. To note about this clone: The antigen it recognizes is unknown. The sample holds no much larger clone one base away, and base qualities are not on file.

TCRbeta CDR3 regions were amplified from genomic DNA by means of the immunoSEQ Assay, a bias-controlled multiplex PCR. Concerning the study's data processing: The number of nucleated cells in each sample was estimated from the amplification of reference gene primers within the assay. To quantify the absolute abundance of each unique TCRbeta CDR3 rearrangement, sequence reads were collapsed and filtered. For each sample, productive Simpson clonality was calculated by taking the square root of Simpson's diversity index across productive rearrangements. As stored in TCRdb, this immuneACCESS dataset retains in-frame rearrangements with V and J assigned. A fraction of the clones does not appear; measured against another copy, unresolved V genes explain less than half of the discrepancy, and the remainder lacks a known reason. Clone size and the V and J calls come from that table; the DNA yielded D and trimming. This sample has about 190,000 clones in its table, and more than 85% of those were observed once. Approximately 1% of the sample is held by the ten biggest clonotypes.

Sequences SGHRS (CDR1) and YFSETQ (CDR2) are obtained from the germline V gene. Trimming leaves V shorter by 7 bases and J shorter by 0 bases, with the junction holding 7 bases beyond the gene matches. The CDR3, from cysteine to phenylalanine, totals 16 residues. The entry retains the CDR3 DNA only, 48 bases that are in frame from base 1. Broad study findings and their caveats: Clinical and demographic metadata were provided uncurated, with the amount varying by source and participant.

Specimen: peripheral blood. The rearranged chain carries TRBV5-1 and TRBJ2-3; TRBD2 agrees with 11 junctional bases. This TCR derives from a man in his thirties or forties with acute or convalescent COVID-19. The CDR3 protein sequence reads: CASGAGTSGSTDTQYF. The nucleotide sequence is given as TGCGCCAGCGGAGCCGGGACTAGCGGTAGCACAGATACGCAGTATTTT.